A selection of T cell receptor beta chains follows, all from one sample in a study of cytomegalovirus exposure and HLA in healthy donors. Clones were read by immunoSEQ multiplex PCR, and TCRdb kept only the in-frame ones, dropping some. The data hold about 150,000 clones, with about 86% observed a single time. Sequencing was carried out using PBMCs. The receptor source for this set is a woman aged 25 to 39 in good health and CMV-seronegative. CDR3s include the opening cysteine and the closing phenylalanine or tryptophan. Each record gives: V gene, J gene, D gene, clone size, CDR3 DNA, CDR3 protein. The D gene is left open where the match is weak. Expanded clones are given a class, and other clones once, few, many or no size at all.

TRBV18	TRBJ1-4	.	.	TGTGCCAGCTCACCCGGACAGCTTAATGAAAAACTGTTTTTT	CASSPGQLNEKLFF
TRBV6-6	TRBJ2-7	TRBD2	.	TGTGCCAGCAGTGCACCACTAGCGGGGGGTGCCTACGAGCAGTACTTC	CASSAPLAGGAYEQYF
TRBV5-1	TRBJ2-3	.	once	TGCGCCAGCAGCTTCCAGGGGAGCACAGATACGCAGTATTTT	CASSFQGSTDTQYF
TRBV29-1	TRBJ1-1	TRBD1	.	TGCAGCGTTGTAGTCGGGACAGTGCCTTCTGAAGCTTTCTTT	CSVVVGTVPSEAFF
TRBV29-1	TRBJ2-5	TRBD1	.	TGCAGCGTCAGGGGGACCGAGACCCAGTACTTC	CSVRGTETQYF
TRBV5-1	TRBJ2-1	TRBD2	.	TGCGCCAGCAGCTTGGCCCTAGCGGGCCGTAATGAGCAGTTCTTC	CASSLALAGRNEQFF
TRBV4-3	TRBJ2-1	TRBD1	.	TGCGCCAGCAGCCAAGAGAAGGGGACAGGGAAAAATGAGCAGTTCTTC	CASSQEKGTGKNEQFF
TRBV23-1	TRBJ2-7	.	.	TGCGCCAGCAGTCTCCGAGGTGACAGCTCCTACGAGCAGTACTTC	CASSLRGDSSYEQYF
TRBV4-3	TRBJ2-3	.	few	TGCGCCAGCAGCCAAGAGGGGGGGGCTGGGGCAGATACGCAGTATTTT	CASSQEGGAGADTQYF
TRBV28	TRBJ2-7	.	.	TGTGCCAGCGGTAAAAACTTACTTTACTACGAGCAGTACTTC	CASGKNLLYYEQYF
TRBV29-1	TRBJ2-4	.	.	TGCAGCGTTGAGGCCAGGCTAGCCAAAAACATTCAGTACTTC	CSVEARLAKNIQYF
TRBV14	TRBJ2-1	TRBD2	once	TGTGCCAGCAGTCCTAGCGGGAGCTCCTACAATGAGCAGTTCTTC	CASSPSGSSYNEQFF
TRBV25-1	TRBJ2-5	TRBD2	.	TGTGCCAGCAGTGATCGCGGGAGACTAGCTGGCGAGACCCAGTACTTC	CASSDRGRLAGETQYF
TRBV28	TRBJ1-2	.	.	TGTGCCAGCAGTTCCTCGGGTATCTATGGCTACACCTTC	CASSSSGIYGYTF
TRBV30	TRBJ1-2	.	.	TGTGCCTGGAGAACCCCTCCAGGGGGCTACACCTTC	CAWRTPPGGYTF
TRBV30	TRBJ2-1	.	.	TGTGCCTGGAGTGTAATGGCCAATGAGCAGTTCTTC	CAWSVMANEQFF
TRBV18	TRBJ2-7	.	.	TGTGCCAGCTCACCACCAGCCAGGGCGTACGAGCAGTACTTC	CASSPPARAYEQYF
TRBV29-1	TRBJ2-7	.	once	TGCAGCGTTGAAGGAATTGAGGGAAGGTCCTACGAGCAGTACTTC	CSVEGIEGRSYEQYF
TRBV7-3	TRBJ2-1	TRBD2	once	TGTGCCAGCAGTCCTAGCGGGAGTTCCTACAATGAGCAGTTCTTC	CASSPSGSSYNEQFF
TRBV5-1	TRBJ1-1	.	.	TGCGCCAGCAGCCCGGACTCCCTCACTGAAGCTTTCTTT	CASSPDSLTEAFF
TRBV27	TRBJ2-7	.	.	TGTGCCAGCAGTTTTAGAAACTCCTACGAGCAGTACTTC	CASSFRNSYEQYF
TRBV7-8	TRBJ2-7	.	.	TGTGCCAGCAGCACTCAGGTTCGGGACTACGAGCAGTACTTC	CASSTQVRDYEQYF
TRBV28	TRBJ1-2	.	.	TGTGCCAGCAGTTTCTCCGAGGGAGGAGGCTACACCTTC	CASSFSEGGGYTF
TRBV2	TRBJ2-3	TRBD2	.	TGTGCCAGCAGTGAAGGTCTAGCGGTTAACACAGATACGCAGTATTTT	CASSEGLAVNTDTQYF
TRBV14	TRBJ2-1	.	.	TGTGCCAGCAGCCCGTGGACATCTAGCTCCTACAATGAGCAGTTCTTC	CASSPWTSSSYNEQFF
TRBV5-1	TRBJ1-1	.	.	TGCGCCAGCAGCTTGGCCGGGATTGAAGCTTTCTTT	CASSLAGIEAFF
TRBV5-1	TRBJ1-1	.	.	TGCGCCAGCAGAGGGGCAGATCCAAGGAACACTGAAGCTTTCTTT	CASRGADPRNTEAFF
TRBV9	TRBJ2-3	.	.	TGTGCCAGCAGCGTAGGTCTAGCGAGAACAGATACGCAGTATTTT	CASSVGLARTDTQYF
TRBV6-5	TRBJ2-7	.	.	TGTGCCAGCAGTTACGCCCAGGGGGGCTACGAGCAGTACTTC	CASSYAQGGYEQYF
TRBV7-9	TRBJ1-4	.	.	TGTTCCAGCAGTGGGGGGGCAGATGAAAAACTGTTTTTT	CSSSGGADEKLFF
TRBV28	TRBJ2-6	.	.	TGTGCCAGCAGTCTTTCTGGGGCCAACGTCCTGACTTTC	CASSLSGANVLTF
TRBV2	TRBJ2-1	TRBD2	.	TGTGCCAGCAGTTCGACTAGCGGGGGGGCTCGGGAGCAGTTCTTC	CASSSTSGGAREQFF
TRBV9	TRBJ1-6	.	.	TGTGCCAGCAGCCCGGACGGGAGCTCCTATAATTCACCCCTCCACTTT	CASSPDGSSYNSPLHF
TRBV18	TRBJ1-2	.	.	TGTGCCAGCTCACCACCCCCCAGGGGTGGCTACACCTTC	CASSPPPRGGYTF
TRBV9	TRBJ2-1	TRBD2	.	TGTGCCAGCAGCCCCATGGGACTAGCGGGTTACAATGAGCAGTTCTTC	CASSPMGLAGYNEQFF
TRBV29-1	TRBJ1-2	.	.	TGCAGCGCCCGACAGTGGAACTATGGCTACACCTTC	CSARQWNYGYTF
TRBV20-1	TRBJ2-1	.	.	TGCAGTGCTTCAGGTCCCAATGAGCAGTTCTTC	CSASGPNEQFF
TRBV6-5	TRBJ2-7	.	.	TGTGCCAGCAGTTACCAGAAACAGGGTTACGAGCAGTACTTC	CASSYQKQGYEQYF
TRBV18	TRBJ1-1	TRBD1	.	TGTGCCAGCTCAGTGGACAGGGTGTCTTCTGAAGCTTTCTTT	CASSVDRVSSEAFF